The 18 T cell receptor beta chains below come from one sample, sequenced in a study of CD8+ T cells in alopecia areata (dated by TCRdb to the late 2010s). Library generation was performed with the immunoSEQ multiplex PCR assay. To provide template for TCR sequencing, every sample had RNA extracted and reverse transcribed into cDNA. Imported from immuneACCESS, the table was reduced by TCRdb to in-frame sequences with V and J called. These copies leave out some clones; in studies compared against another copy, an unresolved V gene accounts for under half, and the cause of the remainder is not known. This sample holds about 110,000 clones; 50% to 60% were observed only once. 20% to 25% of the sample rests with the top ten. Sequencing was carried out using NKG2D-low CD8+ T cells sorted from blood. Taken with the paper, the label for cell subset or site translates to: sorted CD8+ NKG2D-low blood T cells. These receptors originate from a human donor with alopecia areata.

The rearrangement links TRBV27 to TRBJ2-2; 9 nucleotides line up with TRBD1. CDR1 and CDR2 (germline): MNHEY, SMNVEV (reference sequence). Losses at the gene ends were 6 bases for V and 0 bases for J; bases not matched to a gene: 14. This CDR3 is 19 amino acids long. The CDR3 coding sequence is TGTGCCAGCAGGAAGAGCCGGGACAGGGTTCCCGCGAACACCGGGGAGCTGTTTTTT. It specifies CASRKSRDRVPANTGELFF.

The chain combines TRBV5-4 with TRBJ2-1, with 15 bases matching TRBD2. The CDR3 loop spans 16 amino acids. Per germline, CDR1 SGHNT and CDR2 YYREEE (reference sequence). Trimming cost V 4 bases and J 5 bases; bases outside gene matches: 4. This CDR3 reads CASSGGLAGGHNEQFF. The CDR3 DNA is TGTGCCAGCAGCGGGGGACTAGCGGGAGGACACAATGAGCAGTTCTTC.

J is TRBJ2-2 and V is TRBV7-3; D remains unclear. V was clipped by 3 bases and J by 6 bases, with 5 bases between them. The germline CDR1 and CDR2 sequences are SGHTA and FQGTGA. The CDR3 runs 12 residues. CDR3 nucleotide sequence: TGTGCCAGCAGCTTTGGGTCCGGGGAGCTGTTTTTT. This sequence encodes CASSFGSGELFF.

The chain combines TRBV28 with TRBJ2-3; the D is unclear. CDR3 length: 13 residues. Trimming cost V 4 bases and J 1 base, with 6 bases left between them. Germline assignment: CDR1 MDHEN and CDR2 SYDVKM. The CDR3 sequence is CASSSQRTDTQYF. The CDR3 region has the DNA TGTGCCAGCAGTTCGCAACGCACAGATACGCAGTATTTT.

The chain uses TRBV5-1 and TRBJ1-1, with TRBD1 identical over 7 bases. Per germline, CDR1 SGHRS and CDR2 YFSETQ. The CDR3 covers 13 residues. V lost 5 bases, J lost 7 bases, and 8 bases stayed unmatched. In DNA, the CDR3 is TGCGCCAGCAGTTCGGGACAGCTGTATGAAGCTTTCTTT. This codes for CASSSGQLYEAFF.

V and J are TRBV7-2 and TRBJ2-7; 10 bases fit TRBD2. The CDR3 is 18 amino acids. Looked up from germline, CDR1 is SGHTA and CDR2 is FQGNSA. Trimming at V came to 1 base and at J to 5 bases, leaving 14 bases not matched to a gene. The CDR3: CASSLEVLAGAFGNEQYF. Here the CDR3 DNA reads TGTGCCAGCAGCTTAGAAGTTCTAGCGGGAGCATTTGGGAACGAGCAGTACTTC. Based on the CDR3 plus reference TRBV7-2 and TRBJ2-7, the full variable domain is GAGVSQSPSNKVTEKGKDVELRCDPISGHTALYWYRQSLGQGLEFLIYFQGNSAPDKSGLPSDRFSAERTGGSVSTLTIQRTQQEDSAVYLCASSLEVLAGAFGNEQYFGPGTRLTVT.

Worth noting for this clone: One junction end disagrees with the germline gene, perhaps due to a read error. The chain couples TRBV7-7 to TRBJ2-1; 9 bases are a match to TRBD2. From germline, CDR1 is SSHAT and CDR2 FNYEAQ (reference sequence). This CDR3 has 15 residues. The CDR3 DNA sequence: TGTGCTAGCAGCTTAGGAAGCGGGAGGATCAATGAGCAGTTCTTC. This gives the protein CASSLGSGRINEQFF.

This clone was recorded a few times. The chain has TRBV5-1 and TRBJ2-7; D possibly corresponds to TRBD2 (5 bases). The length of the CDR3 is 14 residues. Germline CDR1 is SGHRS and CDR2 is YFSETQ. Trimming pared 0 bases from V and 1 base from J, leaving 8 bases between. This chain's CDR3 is CASSLDRGSYEQYF. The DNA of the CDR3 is TGCGCCAGCAGCTTGGATCGGGGATCCTACGAGCAGTACTTC.

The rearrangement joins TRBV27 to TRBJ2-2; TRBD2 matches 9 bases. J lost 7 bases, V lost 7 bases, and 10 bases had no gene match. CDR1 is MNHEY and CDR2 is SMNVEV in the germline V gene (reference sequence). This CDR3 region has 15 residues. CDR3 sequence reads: CASNFGGRADGELFF. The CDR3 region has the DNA TGTGCCAGCAATTTTGGCGGGAGGGCCGACGGGGAGCTGTTTTTT.

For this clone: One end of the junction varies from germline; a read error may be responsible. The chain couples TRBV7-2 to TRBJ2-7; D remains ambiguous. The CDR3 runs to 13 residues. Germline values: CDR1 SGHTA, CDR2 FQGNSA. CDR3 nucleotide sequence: TGTGCCACCAGCCTCTGGCTAAACTACGAGCAGTACTTC. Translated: CATSLWLNYEQYF.

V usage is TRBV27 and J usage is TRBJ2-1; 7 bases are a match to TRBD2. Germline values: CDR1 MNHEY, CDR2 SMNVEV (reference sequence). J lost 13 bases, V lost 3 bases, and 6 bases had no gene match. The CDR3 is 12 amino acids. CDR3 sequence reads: CASSLGGGDQFF. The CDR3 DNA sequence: TGTGCCAGCAGTTTGGGGGGAGGGGACCAGTTCTTC.

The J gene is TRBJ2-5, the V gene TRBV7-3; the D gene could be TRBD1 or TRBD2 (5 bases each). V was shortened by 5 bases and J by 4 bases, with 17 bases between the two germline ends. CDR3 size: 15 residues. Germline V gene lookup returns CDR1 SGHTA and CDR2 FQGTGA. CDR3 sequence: CASSPGTPGTETQYF. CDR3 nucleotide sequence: TGTGCCAGCAGCCCTGGGACCCCTGGGACAGAGACCCAGTACTTC.

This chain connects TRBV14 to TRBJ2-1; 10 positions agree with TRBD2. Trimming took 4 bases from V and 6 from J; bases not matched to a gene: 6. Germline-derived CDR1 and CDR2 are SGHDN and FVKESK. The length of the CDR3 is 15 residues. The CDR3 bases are TGTGCCAGCAGCCGGACTAGCGGCCTTGGCAATGAGCAGTTCTTC. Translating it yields CASSRTSGLGNEQFF.

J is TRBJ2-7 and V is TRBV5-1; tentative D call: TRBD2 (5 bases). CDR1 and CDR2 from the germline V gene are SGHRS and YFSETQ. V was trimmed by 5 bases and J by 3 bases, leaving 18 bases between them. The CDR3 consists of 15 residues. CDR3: CASRLGIPLGYEQYF. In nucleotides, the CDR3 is TGCGCCAGCAGGCTCGGGATTCCTTTGGGCTACGAGCAGTACTTC.

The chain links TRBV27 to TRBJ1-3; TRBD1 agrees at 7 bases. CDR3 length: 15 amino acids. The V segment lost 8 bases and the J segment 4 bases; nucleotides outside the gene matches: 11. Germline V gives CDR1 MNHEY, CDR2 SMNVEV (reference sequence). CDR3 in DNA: TGTGCCAGCGCCTCGACAGGGAGTTCGGGAAACACCATATATTTT. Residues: CASASTGSSGNTIYF.

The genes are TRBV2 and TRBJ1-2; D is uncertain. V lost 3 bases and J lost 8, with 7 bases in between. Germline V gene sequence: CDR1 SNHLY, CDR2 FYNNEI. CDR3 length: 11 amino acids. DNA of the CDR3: TGTGCCAGCAGTGATTACCACGGCTACACCTTC. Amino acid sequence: CASSDYHGYTF.

The CDR3 region has the DNA TGCGCCAGCAGCCAAGGTAGCGGGAGTCGCAATGAGCAGTTCTTC. It yields the protein CASSQGSGSRNEQFF. V and J are TRBV4-1 and TRBJ2-1, with 9 nucleotides matching TRBD2. The V gene end was trimmed by 1 base and the J gene end by 6 bases; junction bases not matched to a gene: 4. The CDR3 is 15 amino acids. Germline CDR1 reads MGHRA; CDR2 reads YSYEKL.

The CDR3 reads CASSFSRSHRELFF. The CDR3 nucleotides read TGTGCCAGCAGCTTCTCTAGGAGTCACCGGGAGCTGTTTTTT. V gene TRBV11-2 combines with J gene TRBJ2-2; no clear D. CDR3 length: 14 amino acids. V was trimmed by 3 bases and J by 9 bases, leaving 14 bases between them. Per germline, CDR1 SGHAT and CDR2 FQNNGV.